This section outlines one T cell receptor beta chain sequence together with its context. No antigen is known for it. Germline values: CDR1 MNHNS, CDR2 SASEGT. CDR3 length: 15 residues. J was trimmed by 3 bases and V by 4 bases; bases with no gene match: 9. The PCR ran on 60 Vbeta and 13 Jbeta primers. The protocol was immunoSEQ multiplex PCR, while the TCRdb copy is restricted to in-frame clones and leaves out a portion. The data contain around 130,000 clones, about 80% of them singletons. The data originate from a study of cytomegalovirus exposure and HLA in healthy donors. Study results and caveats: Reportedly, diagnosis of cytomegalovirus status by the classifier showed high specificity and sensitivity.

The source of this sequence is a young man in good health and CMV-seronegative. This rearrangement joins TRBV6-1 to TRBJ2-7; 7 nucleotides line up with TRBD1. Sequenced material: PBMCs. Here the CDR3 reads CASSVEGQALYEQYF. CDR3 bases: TGTGCCAGCAGTGTTGAAGGACAGGCCCTCTACGAGCAGTACTTC.